A selection of T cell receptor beta chains follows, all from one sample in a study of early T cells in non-severe SARS-CoV-2 infection. TCRdb processed the 5' RACE reads anew with MiXCR; each CDR3 protein has one entry. The sample yields some 81,000 distinct CDR3 sequences, around 17% seen once. The sequencing sample was made of whole blood. Receptor source: an adult who was a healthcare worker with PCR-confirmed SARS-CoV-2 infection or an uninfected control (not recorded which). The CDR3 runs from the conserved cysteine through the conserved F or W. D genes are given only for firm matches. Clone size appears in some rows only: once, few, many, or a class for an expanded clone.

CDR3nt	CDR3aa	v_gene	j_gene	len	abundance	d_gene
TGTGCCAGCAGTTTCGGGGGCTTAGGGGATGGCTACACCTTC	CASSFGGLGDGYTF	TRBV12-3/TRBV12-4	TRBJ1-2	14	.	.
TGCAGCGGTCACAGGGGAAATGAGCAGTTCTTC	CSGHRGNEQFF	TRBV29-1	TRBJ2-1	11	.	TRBD1
TGTGCCAGCAGTAAGGACGGGGATATGGAGCAGTACTTC	CASSKDGDMEQYF	TRBV2	TRBJ2-7	13	.	.
TGTGCCAGCAGTTTATCGAGGACAGGGGGAAGTAGCTATGGCTACACCTTC	CASSLSRTGGSSYGYTF	TRBV27	TRBJ1-2	17	many	TRBD1
TGTGCCAGCAGCTTAACAGGGAGGACAGATACGCAGTATTTT	CASSLTGRTDTQYF	TRBV7-3	TRBJ2-3	14	.	.
TGTGCCACCAGGCCCACAGGGGCAGATACGCAGTATTTT	CATRPTGADTQYF	TRBV15	TRBJ2-3	13	few	TRBD1
TGTGCCAGCAGCCTGCAGGGAGGGGGTTCACCCCTCCACTTT	CASSLQGGGSPLHF	TRBV3-1	TRBJ1-6	14	.	.
TGCAGTGCTAGAGGAATACTAGCAGGGGATAGTGACGAGCAGTACTTC	CSARGILAGDSDEQYF	TRBV20-1	TRBJ2-7	16	.	.
TGCAGCCCCCCCGACAATGAGCAGTTCTTC	CSPPDNEQFF	TRBV29-1	TRBJ2-1	10	few	.
TGCAGTGCTAGAGCACAGGGGATGTATGGCTACACCTTC	CSARAQGMYGYTF	TRBV20-1	TRBJ1-2	13	.	TRBD1
TGTGCCAGCAGTTACTCGAGAAGTCCCCTAGAACTCTATGGCTACACCTTC	CASSYSRSPLELYGYTF	TRBV6-2/TRBV6-3	TRBJ1-2	17	many	.
TGTGCCAGCAGTGAAATGACAGGGTCCGGCACTGAAGCTTTCTTT	CASSEMTGSGTEAFF	TRBV25-1	TRBJ1-1	15	many	TRBD1
TGTGCCAGCAGTGAAGGAGGTAGGGCAGTAAACACTGAAGCTTTCTTT	CASSEGGRAVNTEAFF	TRBV2	TRBJ1-1	16	few	.
TGCGCCAGCAGCTTGGGAAGGGGGCGCGGGCTGTTCTTC	CASSLGRGRGLFF	TRBV5-1	TRBJ2-1	13	.	TRBD1
TGTGCCAGCAGTGATGTCCGAGGGTTTGACAAAAACATTCAGTACTTC	CASSDVRGFDKNIQYF	TRBV6-1	TRBJ2-4	16	many	.
TGTGCCAGCAGCCACGGACGGAACGCTGGAAACACCATATATTTT	CASSHGRNAGNTIYF	TRBV5-8	TRBJ1-3	15	.	.
TGTGCCAGCAGCTTAGTGCCAAGGGGCGCAGGGACCGGGGAGCTGTTTTTT	CASSLVPRGAGTGELFF	TRBV7-6	TRBJ2-2	17	many	.
TGTGCCAGCTACCGCAGGGGAAATGAGCATTTCTTC	CASYRRGNEHFF	TRBV2	TRBJ2-1	12	.	.
TGTGCCAGCAGCTCCGCAGGGGGGGTCAGCACCGGGGAGCTGTTTTTT	CASSSAGGVSTGELFF	TRBV5-8	TRBJ2-2	16	few	.
TGTGCCACCAGTGACCGACAGGGAACCACTGAAGCTTTCTTT	CATSDRQGTTEAFF	TRBV24-1	TRBJ1-1	14	few	TRBD1
TGTGCCAGCAGTTTTGGGGGGCTCTACGAGCAGTACTTC	CASSFGGLYEQYF	TRBV28	TRBJ2-7	13	.	.
TGTGCCAGCAAACCCTTTCGGGGTACAACCGCTTACTCCTACGAGCAGTACTTC	CASKPFRGTTAYSYEQYF	TRBV21-1	TRBJ2-7	18	.	.